The rows below give T cell receptor beta chains drawn from one sample of a study of breast tumors, draining lymph nodes, adjacent tissues. One entry per CDR3 protein, called by TCRdb with MiXCR from the multiplex PCR reads. The sample gives roughly 15,000 distinct CDR3 sequences, around 50% of which show up once; about 28% is in the top ten. The material sequenced was tumor-adjacent breast tissue. These receptors originate from a female donor with breast cancer. Some clones in this sample may be carry-over from other donors' samples. The CDR3 runs from the conserved cysteine through the conserved F or W. A D gene is named only where the DNA matches it firmly. Rows may omit the clone size; those that give it use once, few, many or a size class.

D gene	V gene	J gene	clone size	CDR3 protein	CDR3 DNA
NA	TRBV9	TRBJ2-3	many	CASSKGVDTQYF	TGTGCCAGCAGCAAGGGGGTGGATACGCAGTATTTT
NA	TRBV4-1	TRBJ1-2	medium-sized	CASSQEHGFYGYTF	TGCGCCAGCAGCCAAGAACACGGATTCTATGGCTACACCTTC
TRBD2	TRBV12-3/TRBV12-4	TRBJ2-5	many	CASSFPGTSGVETQYF	TGTGCCAGCAGTTTTCCCGGGACTAGCGGGGTCGAGACCCAGTACTTC
TRBD2	TRBV10-3	TRBJ2-7	many	CAISLGLAGGAYEQYF	TGTGCCATCAGCCTAGGACTAGCGGGAGGGGCGTACGAGCAGTACTTC
TRBD1	TRBV5-6	TRBJ1-2	many	CASSDNRGSGYTF	TGTGCCAGCAGCGACAACAGGGGAAGTGGCTACACCTTC
NA	TRBV3-1	TRBJ2-7	NA	CASSSEGLADSEQYF	TGTGCCAGCAGTTCTGAGGGTCTAGCAGACTCCGAGCAGTACTTC
TRBD1	TRBV6-6	TRBJ1-6	once	CASRTGTGTRSPLHF	TGTGCCAGCAGAACCGGGACAGGGACCCGCTCACCCCTCCACTTT
NA	TRBV3-1	TRBJ2-6	medium-sized	CASSQGHPFGSGANVLTF	TGTGCCAGCAGCCAAGGACACCCTTTCGGGTCTGGGGCCAACGTCCTGACTTTC
TRBD2	TRBV27	TRBJ2-7	many	CASSPPEAGIYEQYF	TGTGCCAGCAGTCCACCGGAAGCGGGGATCTACGAGCAGTACTTC
NA	TRBV7-9	TRBJ2-1	NA	CASSLETGTEQLF	TGTGCCAGCAGCTTAGAGACGGGCACTGAGCAGCTCTTC
NA	TRBV9	TRBJ1-6	medium-sized	CASSPKEGGRVHSPLHF	TGTGCCAGCAGCCCGAAGGAGGGGGGCAGGGTGCATTCACCCCTCCACTTT
NA	TRBV12-3/TRBV12-4	TRBJ1-5	many	CASSLRPGLGQPQHF	TGTGCCAGCAGTTTAAGGCCGGGGTTGGGTCAGCCCCAGCATTTT
NA	TRBV27	TRBJ1-6	NA	CASSLSAGVHSPLHF	TGTGCCAGCAGTTTATCGGCAGGGGTGCATTCACCCCTCCACTTT
NA	TRBV2	TRBJ2-3	NA	CASSETRGSTDTQYF	TGTGCCAGCAGTGAGACCCGGGGGAGCACAGATACGCAGTATTTT
NA	TRBV6-6	TRBJ2-1	NA	CASSRSGTHGVYNEQFF	TGTGCCAGCAGTCGCTCCGGGACTCATGGGGTGTACAATGAGCAGTTCTTC
NA	TRBV6-1	TRBJ1-4	large	CASRNRVGREKLFF	TGTGCCAGCAGGAACAGGGTGGGGAGAGAAAAACTGTTTTTT
NA	TRBV20-1	TRBJ2-7	many	CSAKTRPETFYEQYF	TGCAGTGCTAAAACTAGACCCGAGACTTTCTACGAGCAGTACTTC
NA	TRBV9	TRBJ2-2	many	CASSVGGSNTGELFF	TGTGCCAGCAGCGTAGGAGGCAGCAACACCGGGGAGCTGTTTTTT
NA	TRBV6-2/TRBV6-3	TRBJ2-2	many	CASSYWNTGELFF	TGTGCCAGCAGTTACTGGAACACCGGGGAGCTGTTTTTT
NA	TRBV11-3	TRBJ2-1	NA	CASSLKTSSYNEQFF	TGTGCCAGCAGCTTAAAGACTAGCTCCTACAATGAGCAGTTCTTC
NA	TRBV20-1	TRBJ2-1	many	CSARYSIGASYNEQFF	TGCAGTGCTAGGTATTCTATTGGCGCCTCCTACAATGAGCAGTTCTTC
TRBD2	TRBV5-1	TRBJ2-3	NA	CASSLTGGQFGTDTQYF	TGCGCCAGCAGCTTGACGGGGGGGCAATTTGGCACAGATACGCAGTATTTT
TRBD2	TRBV7-3	TRBJ2-1	few	CASSKDRREGPYNEQFF	TGTGCCAGCAGCAAGGACAGGCGGGAGGGCCCCTACAATGAGCAGTTCTTC
TRBD1	TRBV5-1	TRBJ1-5	NA	CASSSGQEIWQPQHF	TGCGCCAGCAGCTCTGGACAGGAAATCTGGCAGCCCCAGCATTTT
NA	TRBV20-1	TRBJ2-7	NA	CSARSLLTYEQYF	TGCAGTGCTAGGTCCCTATTGACGTACGAGCAGTACTTC